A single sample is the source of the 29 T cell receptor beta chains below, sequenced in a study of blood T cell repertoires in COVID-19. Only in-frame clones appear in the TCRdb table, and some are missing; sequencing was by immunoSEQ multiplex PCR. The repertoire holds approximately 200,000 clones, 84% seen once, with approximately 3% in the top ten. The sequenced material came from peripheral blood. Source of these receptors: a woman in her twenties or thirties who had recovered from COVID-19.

The CDR3 DNA reads TGTGCCAGCAGTTTATATGGCGGATGGAGAGCCTACAATGAGCAGTTCTTC. Translated: CASSLYGGWRAYNEQFF. The chain joins TRBV27 to TRBJ2-1; D is undetermined. The CDR3 extends over 17 amino acids. The germline V gene encodes CDR1 MNHEY and CDR2 SMNVEV (reference sequence). V was cut by 1 base and J by 2 bases, with 15 bases left in between.

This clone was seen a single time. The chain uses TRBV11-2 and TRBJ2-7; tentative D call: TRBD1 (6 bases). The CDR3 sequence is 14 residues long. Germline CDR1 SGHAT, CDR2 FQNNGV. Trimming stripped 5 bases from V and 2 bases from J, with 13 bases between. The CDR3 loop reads CASSPGHKTYEQYF. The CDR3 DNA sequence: TGTGCCAGCAGCCCGGGACACAAGACCTACGAGCAGTACTTC. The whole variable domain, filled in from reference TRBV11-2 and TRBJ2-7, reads EAGVAQSPRYKIIEKRQSVAFWCNPISGHATLYWYQQILGQGPKLLIQFQNNGVVDDSQLPKDRFSAERLKGVDSTLKIQPAKLEDSAVYLCASSPGHKTYEQYFGPGTRLTVT.

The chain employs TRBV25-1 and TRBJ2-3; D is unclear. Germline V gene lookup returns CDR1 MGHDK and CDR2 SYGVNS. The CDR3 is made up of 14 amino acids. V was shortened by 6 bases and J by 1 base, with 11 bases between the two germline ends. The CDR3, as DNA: TGTGCCAGCAGCATGGTGGGCGGCACAGATACGCAGTATTTT. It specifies CASSMVGGTDTQYF. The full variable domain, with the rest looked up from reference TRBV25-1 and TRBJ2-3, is EADIYQTPRYLVIGTGKKITLECSQTMGHDKMYWYQQDPGMELHLIHYSYGVNSTEKGDLSSESTVSRIRTEHFPLTLESARPSHTSQYLCASSMVGGTDTQYFGPGTRLTVL.

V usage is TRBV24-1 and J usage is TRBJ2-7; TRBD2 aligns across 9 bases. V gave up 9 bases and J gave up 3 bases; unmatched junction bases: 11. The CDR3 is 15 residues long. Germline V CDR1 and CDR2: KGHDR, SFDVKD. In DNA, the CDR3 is TGTGCCACCGTCGCCTGCGGGAGGGCCTGCTACGAGCAGTACTTC. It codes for CATVACGRACYEQYF.

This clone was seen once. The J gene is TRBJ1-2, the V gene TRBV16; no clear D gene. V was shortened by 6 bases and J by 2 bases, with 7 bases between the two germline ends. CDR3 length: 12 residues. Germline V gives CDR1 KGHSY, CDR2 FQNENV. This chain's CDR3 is CASRSQNYGYTF. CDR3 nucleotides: TGTGCCAGCAGATCACAGAACTATGGCTACACCTTC. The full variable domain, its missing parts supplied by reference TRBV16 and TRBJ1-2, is GEEVAQTPKHLVRGEGQKAKLYCAPIKGHSYVFWYQQVLKNEFKFLISFQNENVFDETGMPKERFSAKCLPNSPCSLEIQATKLEDSAVYFCASRSQNYGYTFGSGTRLTVV.

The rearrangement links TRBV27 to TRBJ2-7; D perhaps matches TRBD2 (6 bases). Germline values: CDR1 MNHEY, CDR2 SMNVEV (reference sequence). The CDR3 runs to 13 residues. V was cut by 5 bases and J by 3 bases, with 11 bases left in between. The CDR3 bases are TGTGCCAGCAGTCCAGGGACTCTCTACGAGCAGTACTTC. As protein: CASSPGTLYEQYF.

The CDR3 DNA is TGTGCCAGCAGCCGGTCGGGGAGGGGGGTACAAGAGACCCAGTACTTC. Its protein product is CASSRSGRGVQETQYF. V is TRBV3-1 (or the pseudogene TRBV3-2) and J is TRBJ2-5, with D perhaps matching TRBD2 (7 bases). Germline values: CDR1 LGHDT, CDR2 YNNKEL (reference sequence). The CDR3 consists of 16 residues. V lost 4 bases, J lost 2 bases, and 17 bases lay in between.

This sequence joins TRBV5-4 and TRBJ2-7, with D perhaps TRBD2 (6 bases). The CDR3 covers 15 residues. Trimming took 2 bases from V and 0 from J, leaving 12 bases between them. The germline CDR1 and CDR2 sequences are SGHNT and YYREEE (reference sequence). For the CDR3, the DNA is TGTGCCAGCAGCTTATCGGCGGGGAGCTCCTACGAGCAGTACTTC. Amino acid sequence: CASSLSAGSSYEQYF.

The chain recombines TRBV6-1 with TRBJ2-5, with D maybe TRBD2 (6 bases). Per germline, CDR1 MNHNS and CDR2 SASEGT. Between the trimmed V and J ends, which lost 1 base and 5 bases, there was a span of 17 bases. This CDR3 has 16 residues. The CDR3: CASSEGVADYGETQYF. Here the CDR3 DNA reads TGTGCCAGCAGTGAAGGGGTAGCGGACTATGGGGAGACCCAGTACTTC.

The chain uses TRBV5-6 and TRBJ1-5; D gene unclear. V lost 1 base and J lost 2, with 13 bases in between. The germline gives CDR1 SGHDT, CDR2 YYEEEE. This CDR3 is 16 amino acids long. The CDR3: CASSLTGSGGNQPQHF. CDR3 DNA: TGTGCCAGCAGCTTGACGGGGTCAGGAGGCAATCAGCCCCAGCATTTT.

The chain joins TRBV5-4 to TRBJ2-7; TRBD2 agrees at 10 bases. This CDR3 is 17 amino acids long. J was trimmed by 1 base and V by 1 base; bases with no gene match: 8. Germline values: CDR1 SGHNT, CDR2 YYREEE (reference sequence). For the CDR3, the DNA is TGTGCCAGCAGCTTGATAGCGGGGGGCAGGGTGTCCTACGAGCAGTACTTC. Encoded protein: CASSLIAGGRVSYEQYF.

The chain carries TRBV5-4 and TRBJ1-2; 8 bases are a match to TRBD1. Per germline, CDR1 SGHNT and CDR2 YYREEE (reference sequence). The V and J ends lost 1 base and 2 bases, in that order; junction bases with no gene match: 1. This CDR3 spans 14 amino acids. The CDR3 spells CASSLRTGNYGYTF. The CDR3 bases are TGTGCCAGCAGCTTGAGGACAGGGAACTATGGCTACACCTTC.

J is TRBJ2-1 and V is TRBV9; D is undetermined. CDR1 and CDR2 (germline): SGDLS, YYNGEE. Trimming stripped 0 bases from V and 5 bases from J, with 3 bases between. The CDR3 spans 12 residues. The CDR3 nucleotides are TGTGCCAGCAGCGTAGCTCACAATGAGCAGTTCTTC. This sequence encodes CASSVAHNEQFF. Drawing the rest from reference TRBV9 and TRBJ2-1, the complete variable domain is DSGVTQTPKHLITATGQRVTLRCSPRSGDLSVYWYQQSLDQGLQFLIQYYNGEERAKGNILERFSAQQFPDLHSELNLSSLELGDSALYFCASSVAHNEQFFGPGTRLTVL.

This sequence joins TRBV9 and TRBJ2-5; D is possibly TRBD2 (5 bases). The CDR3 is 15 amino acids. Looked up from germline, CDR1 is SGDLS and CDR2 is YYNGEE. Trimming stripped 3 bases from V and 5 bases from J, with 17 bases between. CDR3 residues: CASSDGNGNAETQYF. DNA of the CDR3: TGTGCCAGCAGCGATGGGAACGGGAATGCGGAGACCCAGTACTTC.

The CDR3 DNA reads TGTGCCAGCAGTCCCCGACTAGCGGGGTACTACGAGCAGTACTTC. Translating gives CASSPRLAGYYEQYF. The chain recombines TRBV6-5 with TRBJ2-7; 11 positions agree with TRBD2. The CDR3 is 15 amino acids. V was clipped by 5 bases and J by 3 bases; unmatched bases: 6. Germline loops: CDR1 MNHEY, CDR2 SVGAGI.

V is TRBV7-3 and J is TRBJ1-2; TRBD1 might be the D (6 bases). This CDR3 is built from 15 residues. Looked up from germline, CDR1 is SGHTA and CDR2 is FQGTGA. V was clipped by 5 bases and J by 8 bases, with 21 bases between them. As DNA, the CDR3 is TGTGCCAGCAGCCCCGACGAGATTTGGGACATCGGCTACACCTTC. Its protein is CASSPDEIWDIGYTF.

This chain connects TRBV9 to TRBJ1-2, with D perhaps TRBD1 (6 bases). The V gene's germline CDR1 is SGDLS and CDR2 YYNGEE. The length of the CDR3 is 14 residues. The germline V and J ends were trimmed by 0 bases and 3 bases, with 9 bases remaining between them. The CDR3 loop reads CASSVEDSYYGYTF. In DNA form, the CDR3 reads TGTGCCAGCAGCGTAGAGGACAGCTACTATGGCTACACCTTC.

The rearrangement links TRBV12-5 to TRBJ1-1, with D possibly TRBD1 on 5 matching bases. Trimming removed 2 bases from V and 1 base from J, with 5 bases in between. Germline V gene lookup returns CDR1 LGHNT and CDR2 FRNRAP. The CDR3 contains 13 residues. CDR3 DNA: TGTGCTAGTGGTTTGACAGGGAACACTGAAGCTTTCTTT. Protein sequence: CASGLTGNTEAFF.

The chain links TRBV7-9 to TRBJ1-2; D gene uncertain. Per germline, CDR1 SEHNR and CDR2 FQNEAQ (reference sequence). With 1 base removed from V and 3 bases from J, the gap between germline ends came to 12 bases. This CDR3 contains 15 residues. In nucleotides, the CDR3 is TGTGCCAGCAGCTTAGTGAACCCCGGTGACTATGGCTACACCTTC. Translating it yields CASSLVNPGDYGYTF. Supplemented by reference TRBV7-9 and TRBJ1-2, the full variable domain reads DTGVSQNPRHKITKRGQNVTFRCDPISEHNRLYWYRQTLGQGPEFLTYFQNEAQLEKSRLLSDRFSAERPKGSFSTLEIQRTEQGDSAMYLCASSLVNPGDYGYTFGSGTRLTVV.

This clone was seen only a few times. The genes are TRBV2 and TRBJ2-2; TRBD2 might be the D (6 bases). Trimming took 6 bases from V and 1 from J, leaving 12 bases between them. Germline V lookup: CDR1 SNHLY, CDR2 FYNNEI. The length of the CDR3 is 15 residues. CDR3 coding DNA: TGTGCCAGCAGGGGGTATAGCGGGAACACCGGGGAGCTGTTTTTT. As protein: CASRGYSGNTGELFF.

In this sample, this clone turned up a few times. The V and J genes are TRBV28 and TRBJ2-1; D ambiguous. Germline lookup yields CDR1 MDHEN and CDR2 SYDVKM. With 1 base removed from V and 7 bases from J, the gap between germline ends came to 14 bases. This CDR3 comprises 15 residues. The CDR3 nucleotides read TGTGCCAGCAGTTTATCTGACGGGTGGCTGAATGAGCAGTTCTTC. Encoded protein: CASSLSDGWLNEQFF.

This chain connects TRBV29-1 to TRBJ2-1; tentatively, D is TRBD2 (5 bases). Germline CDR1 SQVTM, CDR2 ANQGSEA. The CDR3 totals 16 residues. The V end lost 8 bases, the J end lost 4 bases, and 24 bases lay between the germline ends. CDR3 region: CSLAGLASHLYNEQFF. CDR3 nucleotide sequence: TGCAGCCTCGCGGGTCTAGCCTCGCACCTTTACAATGAGCAGTTCTTC.

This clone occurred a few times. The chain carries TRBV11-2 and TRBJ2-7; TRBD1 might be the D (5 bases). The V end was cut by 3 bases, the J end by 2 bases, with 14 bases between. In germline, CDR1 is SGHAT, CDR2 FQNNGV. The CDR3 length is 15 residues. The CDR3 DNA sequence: TGTGCCAGCAGCTTGGGTCCAGACAGAGCCTACGAGCAGTACTTC. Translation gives CASSLGPDRAYEQYF. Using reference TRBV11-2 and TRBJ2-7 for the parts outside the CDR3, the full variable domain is EAGVAQSPRYKIIEKRQSVAFWCNPISGHATLYWYQQILGQGPKLLIQFQNNGVVDDSQLPKDRFSAERLKGVDSTLKIQPAKLEDSAVYLCASSLGPDRAYEQYFGPGTRLTVT.

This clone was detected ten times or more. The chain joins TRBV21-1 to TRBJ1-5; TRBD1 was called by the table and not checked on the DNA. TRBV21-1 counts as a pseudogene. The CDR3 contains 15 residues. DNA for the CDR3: TGTGCCAGCAGCACCTCGACAGGGAGGAATCAGCCCCAGCATTTT. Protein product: CASSTSTGRNQPQHF.

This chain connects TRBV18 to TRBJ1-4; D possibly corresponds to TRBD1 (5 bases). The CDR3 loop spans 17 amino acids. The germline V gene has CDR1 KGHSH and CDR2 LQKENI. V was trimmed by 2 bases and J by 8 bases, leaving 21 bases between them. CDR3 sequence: CASSPMDMSNSGEKLFF. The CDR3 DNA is TGTGCCAGCTCACCAATGGACATGTCTAACTCAGGCGAAAAACTGTTTTTT. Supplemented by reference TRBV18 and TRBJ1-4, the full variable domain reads NAGVMQNPRHLVRRRGQEARLRCSPMKGHSHVYWYRQLPEEGLKFMVYLQKENIIDESGMPKERFSAEFPKEGPSILRIQQVVRGDSAAYFCASSPMDMSNSGEKLFFGSGTQLSVL.

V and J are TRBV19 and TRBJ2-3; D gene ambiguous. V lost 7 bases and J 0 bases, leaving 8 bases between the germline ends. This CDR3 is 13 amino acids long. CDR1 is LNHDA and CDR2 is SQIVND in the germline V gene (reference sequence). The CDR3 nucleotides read TGTGCCAGTACCCACGGTAGCACAGATACGCAGTATTTT. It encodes CASTHGSTDTQYF.

The CDR3 DNA reads as TGTGCCATCAGCTCGGGACTAGCGGTCGGCACAGATACGCAGTATTTT. This gives the protein CAISSGLAVGTDTQYF. V usage is TRBV10-3 and J usage is TRBJ2-3, with 11 bases identical to TRBD2. Trimming cost V 6 bases and J 1 base; bases outside gene matches: 6. CDR3 length: 16 residues. Germline values: CDR1 ENHRY, CDR2 SYGVKD.

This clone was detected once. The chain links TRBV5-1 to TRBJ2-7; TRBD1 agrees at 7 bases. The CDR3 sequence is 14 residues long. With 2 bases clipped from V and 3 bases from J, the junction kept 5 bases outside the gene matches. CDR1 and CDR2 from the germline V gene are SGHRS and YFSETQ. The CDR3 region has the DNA TGCGCCAGCAGCTTAGAGGGGGCGATCTACGAGCAGTACTTC. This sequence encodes CASSLEGAIYEQYF.

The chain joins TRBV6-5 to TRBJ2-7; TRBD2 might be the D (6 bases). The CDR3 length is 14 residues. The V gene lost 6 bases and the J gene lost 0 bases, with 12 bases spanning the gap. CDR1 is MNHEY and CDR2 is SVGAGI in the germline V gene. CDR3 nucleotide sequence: TGTGCCAGCAGATCCAGGGACTTCTCCTACGAGCAGTACTTC. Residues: CASRSRDFSYEQYF.